This T cell receptor beta chain was identified during a study of blood T cell repertoires in COVID-19. Profiling relied on immunoSEQ multiplex PCR, and the TCRdb table lists in-frame clones only, not all of them. The sample shows more than 65,000 clones, around 82% of them seen only once. What was sequenced was peripheral blood. This clonotype was sampled from a man aged 45 to 65 with active COVID-19.

The CDR3 loop reads CASSQGYKNIQYF. In DNA, the CDR3 is TGTGCCAGCAGCCAAGGTTACAAAAACATTCAGTACTTC. The J gene is TRBJ2-4, the V gene TRBV3-1 (or the pseudogene TRBV3-2); D gene uncertain. This CDR3 spans 13 amino acids. Per germline, CDR1 LGHDT and CDR2 YNNKEL (reference sequence). Deletions cut 1 base from V and 3 bases from J, with 4 bases between.